The clone carrying this T cell receptor beta chain was detected only once. This sample was included in a study of blood T cell repertoires in COVID-19. Study context: Material from acute and convalescent COVID-19 was sourced from the United States, Italy and Spain. PBMCs, B-cell-depleted T cells, or T cells provided the cDNA or gDNA that made up the material.

Germline CDR1 and CDR2: LNHDA and SQIVND (reference sequence). CDR3 length: 13 amino acids. The ends lost 9 bases at V and 4 bases at J; junction bases unmatched: 7. The method was immunoSEQ multiplex PCR; TCRdb's version includes in-frame clones alone and lacks a portion of them. The data hold roughly 250,000 clones, with about 90% observed a single time. Input material: peripheral blood. The receptor was derived from a woman aged 35 to 49 with acute or convalescent COVID-19. The rearrangement uses TRBV19 and TRBJ1-2, with TRBD1 matching over 8 bases. CDR3 region: CASQGAPAYGYTF. CDR3 nucleotides: TGTGCCAGCCAGGGGGCCCCCGCCTATGGCTACACCTTC.